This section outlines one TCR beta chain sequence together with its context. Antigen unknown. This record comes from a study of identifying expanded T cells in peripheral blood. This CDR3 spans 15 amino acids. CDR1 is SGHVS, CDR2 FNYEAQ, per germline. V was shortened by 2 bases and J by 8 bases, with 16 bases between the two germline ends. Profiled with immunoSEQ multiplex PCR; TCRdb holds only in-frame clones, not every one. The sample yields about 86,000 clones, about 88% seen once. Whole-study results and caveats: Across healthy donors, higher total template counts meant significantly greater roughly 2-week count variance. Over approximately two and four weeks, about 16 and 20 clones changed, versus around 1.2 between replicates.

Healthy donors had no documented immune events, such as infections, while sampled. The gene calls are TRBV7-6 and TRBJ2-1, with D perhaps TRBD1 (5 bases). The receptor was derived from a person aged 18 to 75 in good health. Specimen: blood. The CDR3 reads CASSLLDGREYEQFF. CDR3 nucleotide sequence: TGTGCCAGCAGCTTACTAGATGGCAGGGAATATGAGCAGTTCTTC.